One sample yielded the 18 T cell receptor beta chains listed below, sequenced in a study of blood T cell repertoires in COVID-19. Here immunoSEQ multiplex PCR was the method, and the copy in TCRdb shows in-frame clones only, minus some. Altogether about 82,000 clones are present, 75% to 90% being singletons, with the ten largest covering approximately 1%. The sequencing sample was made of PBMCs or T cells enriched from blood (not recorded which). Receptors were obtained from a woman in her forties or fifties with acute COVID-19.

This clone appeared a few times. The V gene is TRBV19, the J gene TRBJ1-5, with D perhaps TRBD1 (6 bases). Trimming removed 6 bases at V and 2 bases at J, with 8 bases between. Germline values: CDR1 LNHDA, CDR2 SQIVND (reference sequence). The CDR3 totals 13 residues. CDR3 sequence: CASRRQGNQPQHF. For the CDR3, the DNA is TGTGCCAGTAGGAGACAGGGCAATCAGCCCCAGCATTTT.

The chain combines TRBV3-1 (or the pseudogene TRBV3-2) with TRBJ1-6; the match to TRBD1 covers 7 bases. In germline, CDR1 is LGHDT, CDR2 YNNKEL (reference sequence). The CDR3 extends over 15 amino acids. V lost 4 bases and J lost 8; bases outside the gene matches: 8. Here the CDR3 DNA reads TGTGCCAGCAGCCCTCGGACAGGTGGCTATTCACCCCTCCACTTT. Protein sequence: CASSPRTGGYSPLHF.

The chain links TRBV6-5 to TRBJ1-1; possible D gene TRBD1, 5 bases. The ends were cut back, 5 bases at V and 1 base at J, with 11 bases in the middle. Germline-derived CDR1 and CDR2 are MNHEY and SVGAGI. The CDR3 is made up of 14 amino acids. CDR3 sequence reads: CASSRQLPNTEAFF. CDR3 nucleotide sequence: TGTGCCAGCAGTCGACAGCTCCCGAACACTGAAGCTTTCTTT.

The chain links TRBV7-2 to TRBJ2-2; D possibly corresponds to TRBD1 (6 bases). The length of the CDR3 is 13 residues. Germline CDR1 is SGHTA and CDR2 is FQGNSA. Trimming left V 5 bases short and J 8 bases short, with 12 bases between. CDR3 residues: CASSRSTGGELFF. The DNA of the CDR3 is TGTGCCAGCAGCCGGTCAACAGGGGGGGAGCTGTTTTTT.

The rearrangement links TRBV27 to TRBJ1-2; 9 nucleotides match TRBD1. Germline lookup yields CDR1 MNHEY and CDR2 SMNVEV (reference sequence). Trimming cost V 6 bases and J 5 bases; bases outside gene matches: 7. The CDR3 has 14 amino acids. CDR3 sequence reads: CASSLRTGAYGYTF. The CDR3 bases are TGTGCCAGCAGCCTTAGGACAGGGGCTTATGGCTACACCTTC.

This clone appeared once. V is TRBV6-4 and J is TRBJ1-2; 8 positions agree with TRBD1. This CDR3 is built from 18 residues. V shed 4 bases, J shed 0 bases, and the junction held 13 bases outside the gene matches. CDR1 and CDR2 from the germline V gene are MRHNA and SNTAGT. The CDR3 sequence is CASSAPGQEEVSNYGYTF. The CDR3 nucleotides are TGTGCCAGCAGTGCGCCGGGACAGGAGGAAGTGTCTAACTATGGCTACACCTTC.

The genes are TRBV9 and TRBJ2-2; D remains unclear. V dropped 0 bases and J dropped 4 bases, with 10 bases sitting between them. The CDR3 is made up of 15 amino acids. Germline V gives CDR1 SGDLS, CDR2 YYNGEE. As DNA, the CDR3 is TGTGCCAGCAGCGTAGACTCTAGTAGCACCGGGGAGCTGTTTTTT. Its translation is CASSVDSSSTGELFF.

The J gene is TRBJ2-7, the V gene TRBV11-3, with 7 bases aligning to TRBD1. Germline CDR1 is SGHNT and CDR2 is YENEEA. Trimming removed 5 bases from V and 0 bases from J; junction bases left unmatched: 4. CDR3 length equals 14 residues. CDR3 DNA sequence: TGTGCCAGCAGCAACCGGGACAGCTCCTACGAGCAGTACTTC. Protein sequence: CASSNRDSSYEQYF.

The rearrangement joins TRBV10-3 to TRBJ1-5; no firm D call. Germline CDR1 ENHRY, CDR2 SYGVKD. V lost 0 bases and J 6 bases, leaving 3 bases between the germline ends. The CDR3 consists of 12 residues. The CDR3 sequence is CAISESSQPQHF. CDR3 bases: TGTGCCATCAGTGAGTCCAGTCAGCCCCAGCATTTT.

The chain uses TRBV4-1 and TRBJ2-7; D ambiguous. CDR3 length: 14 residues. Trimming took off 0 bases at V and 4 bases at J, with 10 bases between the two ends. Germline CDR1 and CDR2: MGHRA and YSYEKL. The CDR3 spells CASSQEGRTYEQYF. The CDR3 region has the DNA TGCGCCAGCAGCCAAGAGGGCCGAACGTACGAGCAGTACTTC.

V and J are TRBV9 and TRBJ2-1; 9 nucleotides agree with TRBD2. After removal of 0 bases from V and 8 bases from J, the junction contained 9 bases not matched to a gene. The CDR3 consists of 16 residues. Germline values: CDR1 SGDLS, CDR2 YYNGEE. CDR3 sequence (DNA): TGTGCCAGCAGCGTAGTTGGCGGGAGGGCCTTACATGAGCAGTTCTTC. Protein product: CASSVVGGRALHEQFF.

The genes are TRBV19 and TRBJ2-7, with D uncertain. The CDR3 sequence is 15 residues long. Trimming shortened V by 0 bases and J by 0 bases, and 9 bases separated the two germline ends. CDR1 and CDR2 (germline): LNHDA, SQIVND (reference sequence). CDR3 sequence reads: CASSIDRSSSYEQYF. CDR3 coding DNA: TGTGCCAGTAGTATAGATCGTTCCAGCTCCTACGAGCAGTACTTC.

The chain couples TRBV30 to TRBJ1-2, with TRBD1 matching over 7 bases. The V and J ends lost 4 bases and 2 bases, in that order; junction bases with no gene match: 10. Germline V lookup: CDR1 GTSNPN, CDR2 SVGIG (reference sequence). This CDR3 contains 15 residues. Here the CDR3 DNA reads TGTGCCTGGACAGGGGGGACGGGACTGAACTATGGCTACACCTTC. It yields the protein CAWTGGTGLNYGYTF. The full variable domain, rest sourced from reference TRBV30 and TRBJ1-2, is SQTIHQWPATLVQPVGSPLSLECTVEGTSNPNLYWYRQAAGRGLQLLFYSVGIGQISSEVPQNLSASRPQDRQFILSSKKLLLSDSGFYLCAWTGGTGLNYGYTFGSGTRLTVV.

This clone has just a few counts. In DNA form, the CDR3 reads TGTGCCAGCAGCCCGACAGGGGTAGGTTCACCCCTCCACTTT. This codes for CASSPTGVGSPLHF. V is TRBV7-9 and J is TRBJ1-6, with TRBD1 identical over 8 bases. Trimming removed 5 bases from V and 9 bases from J; junction bases left unmatched: 6. CDR3 length equals 14 residues. CDR1 SEHNR and CDR2 FQNEAQ come from the germline V gene (reference sequence). Full variable domain (outside the CDR3, taken from reference TRBV7-9 and TRBJ1-6): DTGVSQNPRHKITKRGQNVTFRCDPISEHNRLYWYRQTLGQGPEFLTYFQNEAQLEKSRLLSDRFSAERPKGSFSTLEIQRTEQGDSAMYLCASSPTGVGSPLHFGNGTRLTVT.

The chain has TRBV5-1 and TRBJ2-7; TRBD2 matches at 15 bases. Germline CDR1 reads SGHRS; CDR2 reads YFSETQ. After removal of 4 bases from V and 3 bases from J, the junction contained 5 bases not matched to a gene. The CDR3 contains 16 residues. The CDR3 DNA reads TGCGCCAGCAGCGCAGGACTAGCGGGAGGGTTCTACGAGCAGTACTTC. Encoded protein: CASSAGLAGGFYEQYF.

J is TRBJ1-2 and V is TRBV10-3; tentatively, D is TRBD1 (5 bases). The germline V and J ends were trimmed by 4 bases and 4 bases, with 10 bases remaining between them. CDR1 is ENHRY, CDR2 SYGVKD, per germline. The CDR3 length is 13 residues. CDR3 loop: CAISAAQGYGYTF. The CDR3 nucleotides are TGTGCCATCAGTGCTGCCCAGGGCTATGGCTACACCTTC.

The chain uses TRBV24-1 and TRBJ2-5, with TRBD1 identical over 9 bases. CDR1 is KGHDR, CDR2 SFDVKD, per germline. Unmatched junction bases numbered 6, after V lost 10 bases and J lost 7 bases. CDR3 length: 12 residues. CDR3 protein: CATRTGEGTQYF. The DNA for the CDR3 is TGTGCCACAAGGACAGGGGAAGGGACCCAGTACTTC.

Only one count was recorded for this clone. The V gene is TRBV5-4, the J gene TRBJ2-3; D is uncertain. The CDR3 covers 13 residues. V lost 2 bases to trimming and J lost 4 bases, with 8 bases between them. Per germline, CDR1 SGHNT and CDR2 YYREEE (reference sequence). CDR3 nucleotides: TGTGCCAGCAGCTTTTATTCCGCAGATACGCAGTATTTT. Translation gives CASSFYSADTQYF.